This T cell receptor beta chain was found in a study of CD8+CD57+ T cells in acquired aplastic anemia. Findings and caveats of the study: Patient and control CD8+ Simpson's diversity was not significantly different. Comparison of patients with controls identified about 27 shared CD8+ CDR3 sequences.

Genomic DNA, the template, was used for profiling of the TCR beta VDJ and CDR3. TCRdb redid the calling of the reads with MiXCR, one entry per CDR3 protein. This sample yields 150,000 to 200,000 distinct CDR3 sequences, of which more than 45% are seen a single time; roughly 2.9% belongs to the top ten. Germline CDR1 is LNHDA and CDR2 is SQIVND (reference sequence). V trimming: 7 bases; J trimming: 10 bases; junction bases outside the gene matches: 12. This CDR3 is built from 13 residues. Regarding this clonotype: Its matching antigen is unknown.

Those patients picked for sequencing had displayed CD8+CD57+ cell expansion on flow cytometry. Source material: sorted CD4+, CD8+, or CD8+CD57+ T cells (not recorded which) from PBMCs. The TCR was taken from a human donor with aplastic anemia. V gene TRBV19 combines with J gene TRBJ1-1; 7 positions agree with TRBD1. CDR3: CASIPTGRVGAFF. The CDR3 DNA follows: TGTGCCAGTATCCCGACAGGGAGGGTTGGAGCTTTCTTT.